The 3 T cell receptor beta chains reported below all come from one sample, sequenced in a study of cytomegalovirus exposure and HLA in healthy donors. Libraries were prepared by immunoSEQ multiplex PCR; TCRdb keeps only in-frame clonotypes and omits some of them. The table shows 100,000 or so clones, with 70% to 90% occurring only once. Sequenced material: PBMCs. These TCRs come from a woman younger than 35 in good health and CMV-seropositive.

The chain has TRBV29-1 and TRBJ2-1, with TRBD1 matching over 7 bases. The V gene's germline CDR1 is SQVTM and CDR2 ANQGSEA. The CDR3 length is 12 residues. V dropped 7 bases and J dropped 4; count of bases not matched to a gene: 4. The CDR3 coding sequence is TGCAGCGCGCGACAGGGTTACAATGAGCAGTTCTTC. This translates into CSARQGYNEQFF.

The chain carries TRBV28 and TRBJ1-1; 9 bases map to TRBD1. V was clipped by 6 bases and J by 3 bases; unmatched bases: 5. The CDR3 covers 14 residues. Germline lookup yields CDR1 MDHEN and CDR2 SYDVKM. DNA for the CDR3: TGTGCCAGCAGGGTGGGACAGGGCTACACTGAAGCTTTCTTT. This translates into CASRVGQGYTEAFF.

The chain uses TRBV6-1 and TRBJ2-7, with 9 bases matching TRBD1. CDR1 and CDR2 (germline): MNHNS, SASEGT. Trimming at V came to 3 bases and at J to 3 bases, leaving 3 bases not matched to a gene. The CDR3 is 14 residues long. The CDR3 spells CASSERTGDYEQYF. The CDR3 nucleotides read TGTGCCAGCAGTGAGCGGACAGGGGACTACGAGCAGTACTTC.